This TCR beta chain was recorded in a study of a mutant IDH1 vaccine in newly diagnosed glioma. Study as a whole: Previous care, which was radiotherapy, temozolomide, or both, most often involved both.

Per the germline V gene, CDR1 is SGDLS and CDR2 is YYNGEE. V lost 3 bases, J lost 0 bases, and 8 bases stayed unmatched. The CDR3 is 17 amino acids. This clone has a handful of counts. Its antigen is as yet unknown. Data came from immunoSEQ multiplex PCR; TCRdb stores just in-frame clones and leaves some out. The sample carries about 77,000 clones, 75% to 90% recorded once. Indicated time point: week 23, last vaccination. Vaccinated patients received 300 ug of mutant IDH1 20-mer peptide per dose, with topical imiquimod. The chain carries TRBV9 and TRBJ2-3; TRBD1 agrees at 9 bases. The sequence was obtained from a woman aged 45-60 years with glioma. The specimen comprised PBMCs, sampled from a glioma patient whose treatment included an IDH1 peptide vaccine. The CDR3 reads CASSGRTGDLSTDTQYF. Written as DNA, the CDR3 is TGTGCCAGCAGCGGACGGACAGGGGACCTTAGCACAGATACGCAGTATTTT. The full variable domain, with the rest looked up from reference TRBV9 and TRBJ2-3, is DSGVTQTPKHLITATGQRVTLRCSPRSGDLSVYWYQQSLDQGLQFLIQYYNGEERAKGNILERFSAQQFPDLHSELNLSSLELGDSALYFCASSGRTGDLSTDTQYFGPGTRLTVL.